This is a list of T cell receptor beta chains from one sample in a study of T cell repertoires in cytomegalovirus infection. TCRdb itself ran the reads through MiXCR, one entry per CDR3 protein. The sample lists about 310,000 distinct CDR3 sequences, about 9.2% occurring once. Sequenced input: PBMCs. All receptors come from a human donor in good health (CMV status not recorded). Some clones in this sample may be carry-over from other donors' samples. CDR3s include the opening cysteine and the closing phenylalanine or tryptophan. D genes are given only for firm matches. Clone sizes are given selectively: once, few, many, or a class where the clone is expanded.

clone_size,v_call,j_call,d_call,cdr3_nt,cdr3_aa
many,TRBV7-8,TRBJ2-5,TRBD2,TGTGCCAGCAGCGGACTAGCGGGGCCCAGAGAGACCCAGTACTTC,CASSGLAGPRETQYF
many,TRBV27,TRBJ1-2,TRBD1,TGTGCCAGCAGGCCGACAGGGGGCCTTAAAGGCTACACCTTC,CASRPTGGLKGYTF
many,TRBV15,TRBJ2-3,TRBD2,TGTGCCACCAGCAGAGATGGGAGCGGGGGGCCGCTCGCTACGCAGTATTTT,CATSRDGSGGPLATQYF
few,TRBV5-1,TRBJ2-3,TRBD1,TGCGCCAGCAGCTTAGCCCCCGGGACAGAAGACACAGATACGCAGTATTTT,CASSLAPGTEDTDTQYF
medium-sized,TRBV27,TRBJ2-6,NA,TGTGCCAGCAGCTTACGGGCGTCTGGGGCCAACGTCCTGACTTTC,CASSLRASGANVLTF
many,TRBV20-1,TRBJ1-5,TRBD1,TGCAGTGCTAGAGAGGGACAGAGCAATCAGCCCCAGCATTTT,CSAREGQSNQPQHF
NA,TRBV18,TRBJ2-7,NA,TGTGCCAGCTCACCACCGAATCCAGGGGCCGAGCAGTACTTC,CASSPPNPGAEQYF
many,TRBV12-3/TRBV12-4,TRBJ1-3,NA,TGTGCCAGCAGTTCGACAGGCTCTGGAAACACCATATATTTT,CASSSTGSGNTIYF
many,TRBV14,TRBJ2-7,NA,TGTGCCAGCAGCCAAGATCAGAGAAGAGGATCCTACGAGCAGTACTTC,CASSQDQRRGSYEQYF
few,TRBV20-1,TRBJ2-1,NA,TGCAGTGTACCGCGGGGGCCCTACAATGAGCAGTTCTTC,CSVPRGPYNEQFF